The T cell receptor (beta chain) under discussion was sequenced for a study of blood T cell repertoires in COVID-19. Profiled with immunoSEQ multiplex PCR; TCRdb holds only in-frame clones, not every one. The sample lists roughly 200,000 clones; roughly 88% were seen once. The germline CDR1 and CDR2 sequences are LNHDA and SQIVND (reference sequence). The CDR3 is 18 residues long. V lost 2 bases, J lost 4 bases, and 16 bases stayed unmatched. Only one count was recorded for this clone. This TCR was recovered from a man in his forties with acute COVID-19. The chain links TRBV19 to TRBJ1-2; 7 bases fit TRBD1. What was sequenced was PBMCs or T cells enriched from blood (not recorded which). CDR3 loop: CASSITWREGARRYGYTF. Written as DNA, the CDR3 is TGTGCCAGTAGTATAACCTGGCGGGAGGGGGCGAGACGCTATGGCTACACCTTC.